This is a list of T cell receptor beta chains from one sample in a study of blood T cell repertoires in COVID-19. Produced via immunoSEQ multiplex PCR; TCRdb's table is partial and in-frame only. The table includes approximately 58,000 clones, about 83% detected once. Sequences were obtained from peripheral blood. Every receptor here comes from a middle-aged man with active COVID-19. The CDR3 runs from the conserved cysteine through the conserved F or W. A D gene is named only where the DNA matches it firmly. The size of a clone is reported for some rows only, either as once, few or many, or as a class for expanded clones.

>TRBV5-4|NA|TRBJ1-3|NA
CASSPVSGNTIYF
TGTGCCAGCAGCCCCGTCTCTGGAAACACCATATATTTT
>TRBV5-4|TRBD1|TRBJ1-1|NA
CASRWGQGTEAFF
TGTGCCAGCAGGTGGGGACAGGGCACTGAAGCTTTCTTT
>TRBV5-1|NA|TRBJ2-2|NA
CASSPDYRLINTGELFF
TGCGCCAGCAGCCCCGATTACAGATTAATAAACACCGGGGAGCTGTTTTTT
>TRBV16|TRBD2|TRBJ2-7|NA
CASSRSYWTSGSNEQYF
TGTGCCAGCAGCCGAAGCTATTGGACTAGCGGGAGTAACGAGCAGTACTTC
>TRBV10-2|TRBD1|TRBJ1-2|NA
CASSDTPGDSYGYTF
TGCGCCAGCAGTGATACACCGGGGGACAGCTATGGCTACACCTTC
>TRBV7-2|NA|TRBJ1-2|NA
CASSLLGGSYGYTF
TGTGCCAGCAGCTTATTGGGGGGTTCCTATGGCTACACCTTC
>TRBV5-1|NA|TRBJ1-1|NA
CASSQPGRRGTEAFF
TGCGCCAGCAGCCAGCCGGGTCGCAGGGGCACTGAAGCTTTCTTT
>TRBV28|TRBD1|TRBJ1-2|NA
CASSSGAGGSGGYTF
TGTGCCAGCAGTTCTGGGGCAGGGGGCAGTGGTGGCTACACCTTC
>TRBV30|NA|TRBJ2-7|NA
CAWTRSYEQYF
TGTGCCTGGACCCGGAGCTACGAGCAGTACTTC
>TRBV4-2|TRBD2|TRBJ2-1|NA
CASSQALAGDYNEQFF
TGTGCCAGCAGCCAGGCACTAGCGGGAGACTACAATGAGCAGTTCTTC
>TRBV19|NA|TRBJ1-1|NA
CASTAEERAFF
TGTGCCAGTACCGCCGAAGAGCGAGCTTTCTTT
>TRBV4-1|NA|TRBJ1-3|NA
CASSQVGAENTIYF
TGCGCCAGCAGCCAAGTTGGGGCTGAAAACACCATATATTTT
>TRBV30|TRBD2|TRBJ2-1|NA
CAWSQGLAGGPGQFF
TGTGCCTGGAGCCAGGGACTAGCGGGAGGGCCAGGGCAGTTCTTC
>TRBV5-6|NA|TRBJ2-5|once
CASSFGGTQYF
TGTGCCAGCAGCTTCGGGGGGACCCAGTACTTC
>TRBV7-9|NA|TRBJ2-5|NA
CASSLSSRETQYF
TGTGCCAGCAGCTTGTCTAGCAGGGAGACCCAGTACTTC
>TRBV5-5|NA|TRBJ2-1|NA
CASSSTPLGEQFF
TGTGCCAGCAGCTCAACCCCCCTAGGTGAGCAGTTCTTC
>TRBV5-6|NA|TRBJ2-3|NA
CASSPAAAPPYF
TGTGCCAGCAGCCCTGCGGCGGCCCCTCCGTATTTT
>TRBV28|NA|TRBJ1-2|NA
CASTLAPYGYTF
TGTGCCAGCACCCTAGCCCCCTATGGCTACACCTTC
>TRBV27|TRBD1|TRBJ1-5|once
CASALTGGFNQPQHF
TGTGCCAGCGCCCTAACAGGGGGCTTCAATCAGCCCCAGCATTTT
>TRBV19|NA|TRBJ1-2|NA
CASSPGAYGYTF
TGTGCCAGTAGCCCAGGGGCCTATGGCTACACCTTC
>TRBV25-1|TRBD1|TRBJ1-4|NA
CASSADGQGYEKLFF
TGTGCCAGCAGTGCGGATGGACAGGGGTATGAAAAACTGTTTTTT
>TRBV9|NA|TRBJ2-5|few
CASSVYSGQGETQYF
TGTGCCAGCAGCGTTTATTCAGGACAAGGAGAGACCCAGTACTTC
>TRBV19|NA|TRBJ1-6|NA
CASKGDSPLHF
TGTGCCAGTAAGGGGGATTCACCCCTCCACTTT
>TRBV19|TRBD2|TRBJ2-1|NA
CATDCCGRAYNEQFF
TGTGCCACCGACTGTTGCGGGAGGGCCTACAATGAGCAGTTCTTC
>TRBV19|TRBD2|TRBJ2-1|NA
CASSIDSLGGRAENEQFF
TGTGCCAGTAGTATAGATTCCCTGGGCGGGAGGGCGGAGAATGAGCAGTTCTTC
>TRBV30|NA|TRBJ1-3|NA
CAWTNGAILYF
TGTGCCTGGACGAATGGGGCCATTTTATATTTT
>TRBV27|NA|TRBJ2-2|NA
CASSFRTGPTGELFF
TGTGCCAGCAGTTTTCGTACAGGCCCCACCGGGGAGCTGTTTTTT
>TRBV7-8|TRBD1|TRBJ1-6|NA
CASSFGQGNSPLHF
TGTGCCAGCAGCTTTGGACAGGGGAATTCACCCCTCCACTTT
>TRBV5-1|TRBD1|TRBJ1-1|NA
CASSRQGSGTEAFF
TGCGCCAGCAGCAGACAGGGTTCTGGCACTGAAGCTTTCTTT
>TRBV28|TRBD2|TRBJ2-7|few
CAVGGDRYEQYF
TGTGCTGTTGGGGGGGATAGATACGAGCAGTACTTC
>TRBV5-1|TRBD1|TRBJ2-3|once
CASSQGAPPTDTQYF
TGCGCCAGCAGCCAGGGGGCACCCCCCACAGATACGCAGTATTTT
>TRBV10-3|NA|TRBJ2-7|NA
CAVESGGHREQYF
TGTGCCGTAGAATCCGGGGGGCATCGGGAGCAGTACTTC
>TRBV19|TRBD1|TRBJ1-4|NA
CASSLWTGVEKLFF
TGTGCCAGTAGCCTTTGGACAGGGGTCGAAAAACTGTTTTTT
>TRBV11-2|NA|TRBJ1-6|NA
CASSLDRIKPPLHF
TGTGCCAGCAGTCTCGACAGGATCAAACCACCCCTCCACTTT
>TRBV7-9|NA|TRBJ2-5|NA
CASSFRGETQYF
TGTGCCAGCAGCTTCAGGGGAGAGACCCAGTACTTC
>TRBV11-2|TRBD1|TRBJ2-3|NA
CASSRTGTGLTDTQYF
TGTGCCAGCAGCAGAACCGGGACAGGGCTCACAGATACGCAGTATTTT
>TRBV11-2|NA|TRBJ2-2|NA
CASSWTPNTGELFF
TGTGCCAGCAGCTGGACACCGAACACCGGGGAGCTGTTTTTT
>TRBV6-5|TRBD1|TRBJ1-2|NA
CASSPGTGIYGYTF
TGTGCCAGCAGTCCCGGGACAGGGATCTATGGCTACACCTTC
>TRBV2|TRBD1|TRBJ1-2|once
CASSTDRDITKPRLRGYTF
TGTGCCAGCAGCACTGACAGGGATATTACTAAACCCAGGCTTAGAGGCTACACCTTC
>TRBV5-1|TRBD2|TRBJ2-1|NA
CASSLSSGSSYNEQFF
TGCGCCAGCAGCTTGTCTAGCGGTAGCTCCTACAATGAGCAGTTCTTC
>TRBV6-1|TRBD2|TRBJ2-1|NA
CASSALAGGPESSYNEQFF
TGTGCCAGCAGTGCATTAGCGGGAGGGCCAGAAAGCTCCTACAATGAGCAGTTCTTC
>TRBV6-5|TRBD1|TRBJ2-7|NA
CASRRDRAGEQYF
TGTGCCAGCAGGCGGGACAGGGCGGGGGAGCAGTACTTC
>TRBV9|NA|TRBJ1-4|few
CASSTGYTNEKLFF
TGTGCCAGCAGTACAGGGTATACTAATGAAAAACTGTTTTTT
>TRBV20-1|NA|TRBJ2-5|NA
CSASKRRETQYF
TGCAGTGCTAGTAAACGGCGGGAGACCCAGTACTTC
>TRBV2|NA|TRBJ2-1|NA
CASSVEGIEQFF
TGTGCCAGCAGTGTAGAGGGAATTGAGCAGTTCTTC
>TRBV30|NA|TRBJ2-3|NA
CAWSPERRATDTQYF
TGTGCCTGGAGCCCGGAGCGGCGGGCCACAGATACGCAGTATTTT
>TRBV19|TRBD1|TRBJ1-2|NA
CASSIRGRADYGYTF
TGTGCCAGTAGTATCAGGGGGCGTGCTGACTATGGCTACACCTTC
>TRBV6-6|NA|TRBJ1-1|NA
CASSPTDSNTEAFF
TGTGCCAGCAGCCCGACAGACAGTAACACTGAAGCTTTCTTT
>TRBV7-9|TRBD1|TRBJ1-1|NA
CASSTTGLGANTEAFF
TGTGCCAGCAGCACGACAGGGCTGGGGGCGAACACTGAAGCTTTCTTT
>TRBV11-2|NA|TRBJ1-1|NA
CASSLTIRDTEAFF
TGTGCCAGCAGCTTAACGATCCGGGACACTGAAGCTTTCTTT